This TCR beta chain stems from a study of T cells after yellow fever vaccination. A single record per CDR3 protein comes from TCRdb applying MiXCR to the 5' RACE reads. The sample holds roughly 50,000 distinct CDR3 sequences; 7% to 9% are singletons and the top ten take more than 25%. Germline V gene data show CDR1 as MGHRA and CDR2 as YSYEKL. V lost 1 base and J lost 8, with 9 bases in between. CDR3 length equals 13 residues. This clonotype was seen repeatedly, ten times or more. The chain joins TRBV4-1 to TRBJ2-1; D call uncertain. This TCR came from a man between 18 and 35 years old who received the YFV17D yellow fever vaccine. This specimen was CD8+ T cells sorted from PBMCs, taken around 15 days after the first yellow fever vaccination. CDR3 DNA: TGCGCCAGCAGCCAAGTTAAGGGCTATGAGCAGTTCTTC. Translation gives CASSQVKGYEQFF.